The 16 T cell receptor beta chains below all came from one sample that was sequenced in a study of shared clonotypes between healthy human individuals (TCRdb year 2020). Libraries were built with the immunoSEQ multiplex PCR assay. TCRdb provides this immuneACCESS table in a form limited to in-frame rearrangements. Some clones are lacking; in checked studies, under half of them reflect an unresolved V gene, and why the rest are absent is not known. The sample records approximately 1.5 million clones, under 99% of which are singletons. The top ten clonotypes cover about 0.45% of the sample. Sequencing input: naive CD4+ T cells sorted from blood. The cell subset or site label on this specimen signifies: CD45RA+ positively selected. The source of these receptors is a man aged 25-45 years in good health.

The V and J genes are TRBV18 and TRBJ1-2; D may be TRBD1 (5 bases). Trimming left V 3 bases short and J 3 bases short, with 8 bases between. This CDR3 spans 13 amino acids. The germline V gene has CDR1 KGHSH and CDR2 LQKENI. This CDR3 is CASSPRDDYGYTF. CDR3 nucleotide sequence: TGTGCCAGCTCACCCCGGGACGACTATGGCTACACCTTC. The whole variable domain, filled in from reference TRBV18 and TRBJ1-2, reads NAGVMQNPRHLVRRRGQEARLRCSPMKGHSHVYWYRQLPEEGLKFMVYLQKENIIDESGMPKERFSAEFPKEGPSILRIQQVVRGDSAAYFCASSPRDDYGYTFGSGTRLTVV.

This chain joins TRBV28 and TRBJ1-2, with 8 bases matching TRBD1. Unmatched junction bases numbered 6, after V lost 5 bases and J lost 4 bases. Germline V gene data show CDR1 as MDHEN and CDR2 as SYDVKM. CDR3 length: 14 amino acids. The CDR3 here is CASSLTGQVYGYTF. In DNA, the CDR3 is TGTGCCAGCAGTCTTACGGGACAGGTCTATGGCTACACCTTC.

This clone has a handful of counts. CDR3 DNA: TGTGCCAGCAGTCCGGACAGGGTGACTGAAGCTTTCTTT. Protein product: CASSPDRVTEAFF. This chain uses TRBV6-1 with TRBJ1-1, with 8 bases lining up with TRBD1. Germline V CDR1 and CDR2: MNHNS, SASEGT. V gave up 5 bases and J gave up 5 bases; unmatched junction bases: 4. The CDR3 is made up of 13 amino acids.

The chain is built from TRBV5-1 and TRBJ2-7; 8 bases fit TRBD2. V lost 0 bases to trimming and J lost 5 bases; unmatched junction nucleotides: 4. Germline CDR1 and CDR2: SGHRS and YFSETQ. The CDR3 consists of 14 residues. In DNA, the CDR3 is TGCGCCAGCAGCTTGGAAACTAGCGGAGACGAGCAGTACTTC. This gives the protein CASSLETSGDEQYF.

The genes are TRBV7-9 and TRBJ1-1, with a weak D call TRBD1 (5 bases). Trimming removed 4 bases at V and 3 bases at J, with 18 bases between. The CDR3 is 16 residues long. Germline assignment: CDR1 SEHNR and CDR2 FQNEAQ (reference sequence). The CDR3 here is CASSSLGQRIYTEAFF. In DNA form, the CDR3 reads TGTGCCAGCAGCTCCTTGGGGCAGAGGATTTACACTGAAGCTTTCTTT.

DNA of the CDR3: TGTGCCAGCAGCCCCGAACGGTATCAGTACTTC. As protein: CASSPERYQYF. This sequence joins TRBV7-9 and TRBJ2-7; D is ambiguous. The germline V and J ends were trimmed by 5 bases and 10 bases, with 12 bases remaining between them. The germline V gene encodes CDR1 SEHNR and CDR2 FQNEAQ (reference sequence). CDR3 size: 11 residues.

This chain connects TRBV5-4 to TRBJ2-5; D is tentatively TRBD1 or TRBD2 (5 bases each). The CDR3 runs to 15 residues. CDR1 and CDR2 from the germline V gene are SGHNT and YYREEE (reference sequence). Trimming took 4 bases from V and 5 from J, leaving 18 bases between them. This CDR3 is CASSPGTDIVETQYF. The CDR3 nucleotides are TGTGCCAGCAGCCCGGGGACCGACATCGTGGAGACCCAGTACTTC.

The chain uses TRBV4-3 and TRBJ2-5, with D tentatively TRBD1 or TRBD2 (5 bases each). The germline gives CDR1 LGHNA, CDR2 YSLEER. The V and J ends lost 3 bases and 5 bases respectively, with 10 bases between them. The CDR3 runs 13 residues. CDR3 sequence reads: CASSHRQRETQYF. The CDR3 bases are TGCGCCAGCAGCCATAGACAGCGGGAGACCCAGTACTTC.

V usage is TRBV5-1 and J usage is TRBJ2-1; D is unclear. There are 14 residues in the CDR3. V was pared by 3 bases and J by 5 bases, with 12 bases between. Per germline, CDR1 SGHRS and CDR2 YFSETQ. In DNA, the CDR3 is TGCGCCAGCAGCTACCAATCCTTTGACAATGAGCAGTTCTTC. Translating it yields CASSYQSFDNEQFF.

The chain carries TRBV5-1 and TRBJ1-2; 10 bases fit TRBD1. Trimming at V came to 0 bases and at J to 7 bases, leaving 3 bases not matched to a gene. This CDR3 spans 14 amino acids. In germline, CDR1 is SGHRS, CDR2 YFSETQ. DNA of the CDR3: TGCGCCAGCAGCTTGGGACAGGGGGCGATTGGCTACACCTTC. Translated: CASSLGQGAIGYTF.

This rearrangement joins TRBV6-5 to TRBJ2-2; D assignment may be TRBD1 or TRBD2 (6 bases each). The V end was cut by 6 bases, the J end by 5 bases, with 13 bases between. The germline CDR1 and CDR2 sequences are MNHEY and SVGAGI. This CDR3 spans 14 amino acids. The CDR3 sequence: CASRGGLMTGELFF. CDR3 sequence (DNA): TGTGCCAGCAGAGGGGGACTGATGACCGGGGAGCTGTTTTTT.

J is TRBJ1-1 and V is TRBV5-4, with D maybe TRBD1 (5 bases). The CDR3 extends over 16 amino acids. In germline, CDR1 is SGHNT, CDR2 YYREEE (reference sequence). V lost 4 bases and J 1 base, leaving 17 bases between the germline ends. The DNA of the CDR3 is TGTGCCAGCAGCGCCTCCACCGGGACGGCGAACACTGAAGCTTTCTTT. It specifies CASSASTGTANTEAFF.

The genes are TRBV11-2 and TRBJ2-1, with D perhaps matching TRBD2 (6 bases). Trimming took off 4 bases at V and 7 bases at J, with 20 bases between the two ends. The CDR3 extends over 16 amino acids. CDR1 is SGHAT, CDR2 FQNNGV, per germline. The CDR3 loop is CASSSITGALRNEQFF. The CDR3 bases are TGTGCCAGCAGCTCGATAACGGGAGCACTAAGGAATGAGCAGTTCTTC.

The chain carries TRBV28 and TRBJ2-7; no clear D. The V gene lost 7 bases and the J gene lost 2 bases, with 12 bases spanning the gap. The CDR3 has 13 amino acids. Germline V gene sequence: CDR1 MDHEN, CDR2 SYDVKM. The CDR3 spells CASTTRITYEQYF. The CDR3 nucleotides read TGTGCCAGCACCACCCGCATAACCTACGAGCAGTACTTC.

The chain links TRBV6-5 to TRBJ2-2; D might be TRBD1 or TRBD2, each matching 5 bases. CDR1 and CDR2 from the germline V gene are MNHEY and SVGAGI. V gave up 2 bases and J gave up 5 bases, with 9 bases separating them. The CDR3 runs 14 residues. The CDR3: CASSYGGRTGELFF. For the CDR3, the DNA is TGTGCCAGCAGTTACGGGGGAAGGACCGGGGAGCTGTTTTTT.

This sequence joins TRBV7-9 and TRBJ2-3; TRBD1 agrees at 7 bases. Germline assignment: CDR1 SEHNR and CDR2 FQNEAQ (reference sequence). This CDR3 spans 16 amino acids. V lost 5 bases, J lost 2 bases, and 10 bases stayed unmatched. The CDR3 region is CASSGLGQEYTDTQYF. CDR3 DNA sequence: TGTGCCAGCAGCGGCTTAGGACAGGAATACACAGATACGCAGTATTTT.